The clone carrying this TCR beta chain was recorded a few times. Its target is unknown. The data stem from a study of T cell repertoires in cytomegalovirus infection. Study at large: Recently identified HLA-C-restricted CMV epitopes were used, and well-studied HLA-B-restricted CMV epitopes were used as well.

The germline gives CDR1 SGHVT, CDR2 SQSDAQ. The CDR3 covers 19 residues. V shed 5 bases, J shed 0 bases, and the junction held 18 bases outside the gene matches. TCRdb itself ran the reads through MiXCR, one entry per CDR3 protein. The top ten hold 55% to 65% of the sample, which has tens of thousands of distinct CDR3 sequences, around 20% seen once. The source was CD8+ T cells from cultured PBMCs, collected from culture after CMV antigen stimulation. This sequence was found in a human donor in good health (CMV status not recorded). Some clones in this sample may be carry-over from other donors' samples. The chain is built from TRBV7-4 and TRBJ2-7; TRBD1 matches 8 bases. The CDR3 DNA follows: TGTGCCAGCAGCCTCCCAGGACCGGAGGACAGGGTGAGCTCCTACGAGCAGTACTTC. Its protein product is CASSLPGPEDRVSSYEQYF.